This T cell receptor (beta chain) was identified in a study of CD8+ T cells in alopecia areata. Once RNA had been extracted, it was reverse transcribed into cDNA to act as the sequencing template. Assay: immunoSEQ multiplex PCR; the TCRdb copy retains only in-frame clones and omits some. The data hold 70,000 to 95,000 clones, with about 51% observed a single time. Lesional scalp punch biopsies and peripheral blood came from alopecia areata patients. The CDR3 sequence is 15 residues long. V was shortened by 6 bases and J by 3 bases, with 17 bases between the two germline ends. Germline V CDR1 and CDR2: MDHEN, SYDVKM.

The rearrangement links TRBV28 to TRBJ1-1; D uncertain. The sequenced material came from NKG2D-high CD8+ T cells sorted from blood. This TCR was recovered from a human donor with alopecia areata. DNA of the CDR3: TGTGCCAGCAGCCCCGGTTCCTCGGGCGACACTGAAGCTTTCTTT. It translates to CASSPGSSGDTEAFF.